Listed below are T cell receptor beta chains from one sample, sequenced in a study of TIL therapy for anti-PD-1-resistant metastatic lung cancer. Repertoires were generated with immunoSEQ multiplex PCR, while TCRdb's copy carries only in-frame clones and drops some. The sample lists just under 60,000 clones, around 79% occurring once. Sequencing was performed on blood, taken at baseline. Source of these receptors: a person aged 25 to 79 with non-small cell lung cancer. CDR3s include the opening cysteine and the closing phenylalanine or tryptophan. Part of the rows lack a size; the others show once, few, many or a class for expanded clones.

abundance	v_gene	CDR3aa
.	TRBV5-4	CASSLFLGNTEAFF
.	TRBV7-9	CASSQVVGTEAFF
.	TRBV7-8	CASSLSGEYSYNEQFF
.	TRBV2	CASSDRGLQPQHF
.	TRBV5-4	CASSNTGGAAFF
.	TRBV30	CAWSAPGGPLEQYF
few	TRBV14	CASSQTGLRYGYTF
.	TRBV29-1	CSVGGRGLLNTGELFF
.	TRBV10-3	CAISDAGTGGEKLFF
few	TRBV15	CATSRDRQGSGYTF
.	TRBV19	CASSTKQGEETQYF
.	TRBV30	CAWSPKTGLAGGHEQYF
.	TRBV29-1	CSGGGGKDFGYTF
.	TRBV6-6	CASSPGNQPQHF
.	TRBV4-1	CASSQETRRTANQPQHF
.	TRBV10-2	CASTRTRAAGELFF
few	TRBV7-9	CASSSSGTPYEQYF
.	TRBV6-5	CASSFGQGRSYEQYF
few	TRBV18	CASSPAILAGATDTQYF
.	TRBV5-1	CASSSKLAGALYEQYF
.	TRBV5-6	CASSRGAGSYEQYF
.	TRBV11-3	CASTLGTRDRGLQPQHF
few	TRBV6-1	CASSGWFGGGDSNQPQHF
.	TRBV11-2	CASRYTPSGNTGELFF
.	TRBV15	CATSPNGQGDNEQFF
.	TRBV27	CASSSQRGTDTQYF
.	TRBV9	CASSPRVRRGATDTQYF
.	TRBV19	CASRKASGSIDEQFF
few	TRBV2	CASRVRGNTEAFF
many	TRBV5-8	CASSLIRQGDQPQHF
.	TRBV30	CAWIAVAEGFF
.	TRBV4-3	CASSLFRASSYEQYF
.	TRBV6-5	CASSPQGQHQPQHF
.	TRBV2	CASSDPSMSSEQYF
once	TRBV27	CASSNTSGRLEQYF
.	TRBV27	CASSIGQGARYEQYF
.	TRBV6-5	CASSNLRGETF
once	TRBV14	CASSQVQRGTQYF
.	TRBV4-1	CASSQDLPGTYEQYF
.	TRBV6-6	CASSYRDGYEQYF
.	TRBV6-6	CASSSDRGGYEQYF
few	TRBV2	CASSEVLSTDTQYF
.	TRBV4-2	CASSQDLGYNEQFF
.	TRBV19	CASSSSTPMAYQPQHF
.	TRBV10-3	CAISEGPLGVQPQHF